These T cell receptor beta chains were read from a single sample in a study of vaccination and CD4 T cells after COVID-19. TCRdb used MiXCR to reprocess the PCR reads, holding one entry per CDR3 protein. The sample lists about 19,000 distinct CDR3 sequences, 51% occurring once. Their recognized antigens are unknown. The specimen was CD4+ T cells from blood, cultured in vitro, collected before SARS-CoV-2 vaccination. The receptors shown here come from a human donor who had recovered from COVID-19. Both conserved end residues are part of each CDR3. D genes are given only for firm matches. Some rows mark clone size as missing; the rest say once, few, many or name a class of expanded clone.

V gene	clone size	D gene	CDR3 length	J gene	CDR3 protein	CDR3 DNA
TRBV24-1	.	TRBD1	17	TRBJ1-4	CATSDSPRGRGNEKLFF	TGTGCCACCAGTGATTCTCCCAGGGGGAGAGGGAATGAAAAACTGTTTTTT
TRBV20-1	.	.	13	TRBJ2-3	CSARDSEFLPQYF	TGCAGTGCTAGAGATTCTGAGTTTCTGCCGCAGTATTTT
TRBV28	.	.	16	TRBJ2-3	CASSLPRLGGTDTQYF	TGTGCCAGCAGTTTACCTCGTCTAGGGGGCACAGATACGCAGTATTTT
TRBV2	.	.	16	TRBJ2-3	CASSGAGTTSTDTQYF	TGTGCCAGCAGTGGGGCGGGAACAACTAGCACAGATACGCAGTATTTT
TRBV7-9	few	.	15	TRBJ2-5	CASSSRDGHQETQYF	TGTGCCAGCAGCTCCCGGGACGGTCACCAAGAGACCCAGTACTTC
TRBV20-1	.	.	14	TRBJ1-5	CSAREGRGEQPQHF	TGCAGTGCTAGAGAGGGCAGGGGTGAGCAGCCCCAGCATTTT
TRBV14	.	.	12	TRBJ1-1	CASSHSAAEAFF	TGTGCCAGCAGCCATTCCGCAGCGGAAGCTTTCTTT
TRBV6-2/TRBV6-3	.	.	14	TRBJ2-7	CASSLRQSSYEQYF	TGTGCCAGCAGTCTCCGTCAGAGCTCCTACGAGCAGTACTTC
TRBV30	.	TRBD1	13	TRBJ2-7	CAWSRTGGGEQYF	TGTGCCTGGAGTCGGACAGGGGGCGGCGAGCAGTACTTC
TRBV6-2/TRBV6-3	few	.	15	TRBJ2-2	CASRMRWDGTGELFF	TGTGCCAGCAGGATGAGGTGGGACGGCACCGGGGAGCTGTTTTTT
TRBV2	.	TRBD1	15	TRBJ1-1	CASTRDRSANTEAFF	TGTGCCAGCACGAGGGACAGGTCGGCGAACACTGAAGCTTTCTTT
TRBV11-2	.	.	13	TRBJ1-6	CASSLVWNSPLHF	TGTGCCAGCAGCTTAGTTTGGAATTCACCCCTCCACTTT
TRBV29-1	.	.	12	TRBJ1-1	CSVVGGNTEAFF	TGCAGCGTTGTAGGAGGGAACACTGAAGCTTTCTTT
TRBV30	.	TRBD1	15	TRBJ2-3	CAWSGGTGGTDTQYF	TGTGCCTGGAGTGGGGGGACAGGGGGCACAGATACGCAGTATTTT
TRBV7-6	.	.	15	TRBJ2-2	CASSLLGGNTGELFF	TGTGCCAGCAGCTTACTGGGCGGGAACACCGGGGAGCTGTTTTTT
TRBV5-6	.	.	15	TRBJ1-6	CASSDLGKTGSPLHF	TGTGCCAGCAGCGACCTTGGGAAAACGGGTTCACCCCTCCACTTT
TRBV20-1	few	.	18	TRBJ1-6	CSARDLGGGRGYNSPLHF	TGCAGTGCTAGAGATCTGGGGGGCGGCAGGGGCTATAATTCACCCCTCCACTTT
TRBV6-2/TRBV6-3	.	.	14	TRBJ2-7	CASSYSASSYEQYF	TGTGCCAGCAGTTACTCGGCGTCTAGTTACGAGCAGTACTTC
TRBV2	.	.	15	TRBJ1-6	CASRWQEYLNSPLHF	TGTGCCAGCAGGTGGCAGGAATACCTCAATTCACCCCTCCACTTT
TRBV6-1	.	TRBD1	13	TRBJ1-5	CAAAWDRNQPQHF	TGTGCCGCCGCTTGGGACAGGAATCAGCCCCAGCATTTT
TRBV20-1	.	.	13	TRBJ1-4	CSAPEGVGEKLFF	TGCAGTGCTCCCGAGGGTGTAGGGGAAAAACTGTTTTTT
TRBV18	.	.	11	TRBJ2-3	CASSPLDTQYF	TGTGCCAGCTCACCACTTGATACGCAGTATTTT
TRBV20-1	few	TRBD1	13	TRBJ2-3	CSARVQGAYTQYF	TGCAGTGCTAGAGTCCAGGGGGCGTATACGCAGTATTTT
TRBV27	few	.	13	TRBJ1-2	CASSLSQAGGYTF	TGTGCCAGCAGTTTATCACAGGCGGGTGGCTACACCTTC
TRBV20-1	few	.	15	TRBJ1-1	CSARFGGRMNTEAFF	TGCAGTGCTAGATTCGGTGGGAGGATGAACACTGAAGCTTTCTTT
TRBV5-1	.	TRBD2	15	TRBJ2-3	CASSLGAGGRDTQYF	TGCGCCAGCAGCCTCGGTGCGGGAGGCAGAGATACGCAGTATTTT
TRBV7-3	.	.	14	TRBJ2-5	CASSLLGGGETQYF	TGTGCCAGCAGCCTCCTTGGTGGTGGGGAGACCCAGTACTTC
TRBV28	few	.	15	TRBJ1-2	CASSSLGGGPYGYTF	TGTGCCAGCAGCAGCCTCGGAGGGGGTCCCTATGGCTACACCTTC
TRBV6-2/TRBV6-3	.	.	14	TRBJ1-5	CASSYSTDTQPQHF	TGTGCCAGCAGTTACTCGACAGACACTCAGCCCCAGCATTTT
TRBV20-1	few	.	16	TRBJ1-5	CSASDDGSYSNQPQHF	TGCAGTGCTAGCGACGACGGCTCTTATAGCAATCAGCCCCAGCATTTT
TRBV20-1	few	.	13	TRBJ2-5	CSAPFGVGRSQYF	TGCAGTGCCCCATTTGGGGTGGGGAGGTCCCAGTACTTC
TRBV6-1	few	.	14	TRBJ1-2	CASTDVGVDYGYTF	TGTGCCAGCACCGACGTCGGGGTAGACTATGGCTACACCTTC
TRBV18	few	.	15	TRBJ1-2	CASSPQSGADYGYTF	TGTGCCAGCTCACCACAATCAGGGGCGGACTATGGCTACACCTTC
TRBV20-1	.	TRBD2	16	TRBJ2-3	CSARAPPRELADTQYF	TGCAGTGCTAGAGCCCCCCCGCGGGAGTTGGCAGATACGCAGTATTTT
TRBV25-1	.	.	17	TRBJ1-1	CASSEGQGLASNTEAFF	TGTGCCAGCAGTGAAGGCCAGGGTTTGGCCTCCAACACTGAAGCTTTCTTT
TRBV24-1	.	.	17	TRBJ2-3	CATSDPGRGSFPDTQYF	TGTGCCACCAGTGATCCCGGTCGCGGATCTTTCCCTGATACGCAGTATTTT